This TCR beta chain emerged from a study of CD8 T cells in Susac syndrome. Patients with stable or active relapsing-remitting disease, all of them treatment-naive, made up the multiple sclerosis controls. It was with random hexamers that 0.5 to 1 ug RNA was reverse transcribed. TCRdb processed the immunoSEQ multiplex PCR reads anew with MiXCR; each CDR3 protein has one entry. This sample carries roughly 150,000 distinct CDR3 sequences, 94% of them seen once, and the ten largest clones take more than 0.2%. V was pared by 1 base and J by 4 bases, with 3 bases of the junction left unmatched. Germline lookup yields CDR1 MGHRA and CDR2 YSYEKL. The CDR3 spans 14 residues.

The V gene is TRBV4-1, the J gene TRBJ1-1; 7 bases are a match to TRBD1. Sequences were obtained from CD8+ T cells from PBMCs. This clonotype originated in a human donor with multiple sclerosis. In DNA, the CDR3 is TGCGCCAGCAGCCAAGCGGACAGGACCACTGAAGCTTTCTTT. This gives the protein CASSQADRTTEAFF.